A selection of T cell receptor beta chains follows, all from one sample in a study of OX40 agonist ivuxolimab in advanced cancers. Repertoires were generated with immunoSEQ multiplex PCR, while TCRdb's copy carries only in-frame clones and drops some. This sample yields under 70,000 clones, of which approximately 83% are seen a single time; more than 9.5% belongs to the top ten. Sample: CD4+ or CD8+ T cells sorted from blood, taken in a trial of the OX40 agonist ivuxolimab. These receptors all stem from an adult with an advanced solid tumor such as melanoma, head and neck, liver or kidney cancer. Each CDR3 is given with its conserved first and last residue. D genes are given only for firm matches. Expanded clones are given a class, and other clones once, few, many or no size at all.

size: once
J: TRBJ1-2
length: 14
V: TRBV11-2
D: .
CDR3: CASSLAGGNYGYTF
DNA: TGTGCCAGCAGCTTAGCAGGTGGGAACTATGGCTACACCTTC

size: .
J: TRBJ1-1
length: 18
V: TRBV5-1
D: TRBD1
CDR3: CASSSGTGPRIGSTEAFF
DNA: TGCGCCAGCAGCTCCGGGACAGGGCCTCGGATAGGGAGCACTGAAGCTTTCTTT

size: few
J: TRBJ1-5
length: 13
V: TRBV6-5
D: .
CDR3: CASGIGFNQPQHF
DNA: TGTGCCAGCGGAATCGGTTTCAATCAGCCCCAGCATTTT

size: .
J: TRBJ1-5
length: 15
V: TRBV2
D: TRBD1
CDR3: CASDLGQGAGQPQHF
DNA: TGTGCCAGCGACCTCGGACAGGGGGCCGGCCAGCCCCAGCATTTT

size: .
J: TRBJ1-1
length: 16
V: TRBV6-5
D: TRBD1
CDR3: CASSYDPGTGRREAFF
DNA: TGTGCCAGCAGTTACGATCCCGGGACAGGGCGGAGGGAAGCTTTCTTT

size: once
J: TRBJ2-5
length: 15
V: TRBV4-1
D: TRBD1
CDR3: CASSQVGQFQETQYF
DNA: TGCGCCAGCAGCCAAGTGGGACAGTTCCAAGAGACCCAGTACTTC

size: .
J: TRBJ1-4
length: 10
V: TRBV2
D: .
CDR3: CAIGTEKLFF
DNA: TGTGCCATAGGGACCGAAAAACTGTTTTTT

size: .
J: TRBJ2-1
length: 13
V: TRBV4-3
D: .
CDR3: CASSQPPDNEQFF
DNA: TGCGCCAGCAGCCAGCCCCCAGACAATGAGCAGTTCTTC

size: few
J: TRBJ1-1
length: 15
V: TRBV5-4
D: .
CDR3: CASSLHRAQNTEAFF
DNA: TGTGCCAGCAGCTTACACAGGGCCCAGAACACTGAAGCTTTCTTT

size: .
J: TRBJ1-1
length: 12
V: TRBV5-4
D: .
CDR3: CASSWGNTEAFF
DNA: TGTGCCAGCAGCTGGGGGAACACTGAAGCTTTCTTT

size: .
J: TRBJ1-2
length: 12
V: TRBV15
D: .
CDR3: CATSRSGNGYTF
DNA: TGTGCCACCAGCAGGTCGGGAAATGGCTACACCTTC

size: .
J: TRBJ2-3
length: 14
V: TRBV9
D: .
CDR3: CASSVGASTDTQYF
DNA: TGTGCCAGCAGCGTAGGCGCTAGCACAGATACGCAGTATTTT

size: once
J: TRBJ2-1
length: 16
V: TRBV5-1
D: .
CDR3: CASSLFLGLVGDEQFF
DNA: TGCGCCAGCAGCTTGTTTCTCGGGTTGGTTGGCGATGAGCAGTTCTTC

size: .
J: TRBJ1-1
length: 14
V: TRBV29-1
D: .
CDR3: CSVAGSRQNTEAFF
DNA: TGCAGCGTTGCGGGGTCCCGACAGAACACTGAAGCTTTCTTT

size: .
J: TRBJ2-4
length: 15
V: TRBV4-1
D: .
CDR3: CASSQEGLLGNIQYF
DNA: TGCGCCAGCAGCCAAGAAGGCCTCCTAGGGAACATTCAGTACTTC

size: .
J: TRBJ2-7
length: 15
V: TRBV13
D: TRBD1
CDR3: CASSFRDRGFHEQYF
DNA: TGTGCCAGCAGCTTCCGGGACAGGGGATTCCACGAGCAGTACTTC

size: .
J: TRBJ2-1
length: 14
V: TRBV6-1
D: .
CDR3: CASTVRGSYNEQFF
DNA: TGTGCCAGCACAGTCAGGGGCTCCTACAATGAGCAGTTCTTC

size: once
J: TRBJ1-1
length: 16
V: TRBV4-2
D: .
CDR3: CASSQDPGSANTEAFF
DNA: TGTGCCAGCAGCCAAGACCCAGGGTCGGCGAACACTGAAGCTTTCTTT

size: .
J: TRBJ2-2
length: 14
V: TRBV6-1
D: .
CDR3: CASSELGNTGELFF
DNA: TGTGCCAGCAGTGAATTGGGTAACACCGGGGAGCTGTTTTTT

size: .
J: TRBJ2-7
length: 14
V: TRBV6-6
D: .
CDR3: CASSYSEGMDEQYF
DNA: TGTGCCAGCAGTTACTCGGAGGGGATGGACGAGCAGTACTTC